What follows are 9 T cell receptor beta chains derived from one specimen sequenced in a study of beta chain features in type 1 diabetes. Expressed TCRB transcripts were sequenced because the entire RNA isolate underwent reverse transcription. Measured with immunoSEQ multiplex PCR; TCRdb has only the in-frame clones, and not every one. Of 850,000 to 900,000 clones listed, roughly 15% were seen once; the top ten hold 0.02% to 0.03%. Sequenced sample: naive CD4+ T cells from blood. These receptors were collected from a woman aged 18-29 years in good health.

This clone showed up just a few times. CDR3 in DNA: TGTGCCAGCTCACGCGTTGGGGGCGAAAATGAGCAGTTCTTC. Encoded protein: CASSRVGGENEQFF. The chain combines TRBV18 with TRBJ2-1; perhaps TRBD1 as D (6 bases). Looked up from germline, CDR1 is KGHSH and CDR2 is LQKENI. The CDR3 totals 14 residues. Trimming removed 4 bases at V and 7 bases at J, with 14 bases between.

V usage is TRBV4-3 and J usage is TRBJ2-7; tentative D call: TRBD2 (6 bases). The germline V gene has CDR1 LGHNA and CDR2 YSLEER. This CDR3 has 17 amino acids. V was clipped by 2 bases and J by 1 base, with 18 bases between them. CDR3 coding DNA: TGCGCCAGCAGCCAAACTCGGGACGGTCGGGAGTCCTACGAGCAGTACTTC. Residues: CASSQTRDGRESYEQYF.

This chain connects TRBV19 to TRBJ2-2; TRBD1 is a possible D gene (6 bases). V was trimmed by 5 bases and J by 3 bases, leaving 10 bases between them. CDR1 and CDR2 (germline): LNHDA, SQIVND (reference sequence). CDR3 size: 14 residues. CDR3 protein: CASSFSGDTGELFF. The CDR3 DNA is TGTGCCAGTAGTTTCTCAGGGGACACCGGGGAGCTGTTTTTT.

This clone was counted only a few times. The chain combines TRBV19 with TRBJ2-7; tentative D call: TRBD1 (6 bases). Germline CDR1 and CDR2: LNHDA and SQIVND (reference sequence). Trimming took 3 bases from V and 3 from J, leaving 9 bases between them. The CDR3 runs to 13 residues. Here the CDR3 DNA reads TGTGCCAGTAGTATGGGACAATTCTACGAGCAGTACTTC. As protein: CASSMGQFYEQYF.

This chain connects TRBV7-3 to TRBJ2-1; weak D call: TRBD1 (6 bases). The germline V and J ends were trimmed by 5 bases and 7 bases, with 18 bases remaining between them. The CDR3 runs 15 residues. From germline, CDR1 is SGHTA and CDR2 FQGTGA. The CDR3 protein is CASSPRHQGRNEQFF. The CDR3 bases are TGTGCCAGCAGCCCACGGCACCAGGGGAGAAATGAGCAGTTCTTC.

V gene TRBV28 combines with J gene TRBJ2-7; D is possibly TRBD1 (6 bases). Looked up from germline, CDR1 is MDHEN and CDR2 is SYDVKM. This CDR3 contains 16 residues. Trimming removed 6 bases from V and 9 bases from J, with 27 bases in between. CDR3 in amino acids: CASSSNPTGHRFVQYF. For the CDR3, the DNA is TGTGCCAGCAGCTCGAATCCGACGGGACACCGCTTTGTGCAGTACTTC.

V usage is TRBV5-4 and J usage is TRBJ2-7, with 7 bases fitting TRBD2. J lost 7 bases, V lost 7 bases, and 17 bases had no gene match. This CDR3 region has 15 residues. Germline CDR1 SGHNT, CDR2 YYREEE (reference sequence). CDR3 coding DNA: TGTGCCAGCTACCTCAGACTCGCGGGAGATGGGGAGCAGTACTTC. Protein product: CASYLRLAGDGEQYF. Drawing the rest from reference TRBV5-4 and TRBJ2-7, the complete variable domain is ETGVTQSPTHLIKTRGQQVTLRCSSQSGHNTVSWYQQALGQGPQFIFQYYREEENGRGNFPPRFSGLQFPNYSSELNVNALELDDSALYLCASYLRLAGDGEQYFGPGTRLTVT.

This clone was counted between two and nine times. V usage is TRBV29-1 and J usage is TRBJ2-5; D gene ambiguous. Trimming took off 7 bases at V and 2 bases at J, with 20 bases between the two ends. The CDR3 extends over 15 amino acids. In germline, CDR1 is SQVTM, CDR2 ANQGSEA. The CDR3 region is CSADGRRLSQETQYF. CDR3 DNA sequence: TGCAGCGCAGACGGTCGGCGGCTAAGTCAAGAGACCCAGTACTTC.

CDR3 bases: TGTGCCAGCTCAGCGGGTAGGGCAACTAATGAAAAACTGTTTTTT. It translates to CASSAGRATNEKLFF. The chain joins TRBV6-5 to TRBJ1-4; D call uncertain. The CDR3 has 15 residues. Trimming removed 8 bases from V and 0 bases from J, with 13 bases in between. Germline loops: CDR1 MNHEY, CDR2 SVGAGI.